This T cell receptor (beta chain) was captured by sequencing in a study of shared clonotypes between healthy human individuals. Study at large: CD4 naive and CD4 memory each took three plates per donor, while CD8 naive took two and CD8 memory one.

The CDR3 consists of 12 residues. Germline assignment: CDR1 SEHNR and CDR2 FQNEAQ (reference sequence). V lost 3 bases and J 10 bases, leaving 7 bases between the germline ends. Libraries were prepared by immunoSEQ multiplex PCR; TCRdb keeps only in-frame clonotypes and omits some of them. The table shows around 1.1 million clones, with about 80% occurring only once. The genes are TRBV7-9 and TRBJ2-6; D not certain. This receptor was taken from a man between 18 and 35 years old in good health. Some clones in this sample may be carry-over from other donors' samples. Sequenced: memory CD4+ T cells from PBMCs. Described subset: CD45RA-negative fraction. The CDR3 DNA reads TGTGCCAGCAGCTTTTCTGGGAACGTCCTGACTTTC. Translating gives CASSFSGNVLTF.